Following are 17 T cell receptor beta chains from one sample sequenced in a study of blood T cells in healthy people across ages. The use of a sample-barcoded 5' primer and a J-beta primer mix characterized a second PCR of about 6 to 11 cycles. TCRdb re-called the 5' RACE reads with MiXCR, one entry per CDR3 protein. The data show around 800,000 distinct CDR3 sequences, approximately 48% seen once. Sequencing input: blood. These receptors all come from a man aged 55 to 69 in good health.

This chain connects TRBV6-1 to TRBJ1-4; 8 nucleotides agree with TRBD1. Germline V lookup: CDR1 MNHNS, CDR2 SASEGT. CDR3 length: 18 residues. J lost 6 bases, V lost 6 bases, and 18 bases had no gene match. CDR3 nucleotide sequence: TGTGCCAGCAGCCAACCCCCAGGGACAGGCGTTGTGGATGAAAAACTGTTTTTT. This translates into CASSQPPGTGVVDEKLFF.

The chain has TRBV20-1 and TRBJ2-3; 12 bases are a match to TRBD1. Germline V gene data show CDR1 as DFQATT and CDR2 as SNEGSKA (reference sequence). After removal of 3 bases from V and 3 bases from J, the junction contained 4 bases not matched to a gene. The CDR3 sequence is 15 residues long. The CDR3 DNA follows: TGCAGTGCTAGGGGGACAGGGGGCTCTACAGATACGCAGTATTTT. This codes for CSARGTGGSTDTQYF.

V and J are TRBV2 and TRBJ2-1; D not resolved. CDR3 length equals 14 residues. CDR1 and CDR2 (germline): SNHLY, FYNNEI. Trimming took off 0 bases at V and 10 bases at J, with 13 bases between the two ends. Here the CDR3 DNA reads TGTGCCAGCAGTGAAGCGCTTGGGGTCTACGAGCAGTTCTTC. As protein: CASSEALGVYEQFF.

The chain carries TRBV28 and TRBJ1-1; no clear D. Deletions cut 2 bases from V and 3 bases from J, with 10 bases between. The CDR3 has 14 residues. In germline, CDR1 is MDHEN, CDR2 SYDVKM. CDR3: CASSLGKMYTEAFF. CDR3 nucleotides: TGTGCCAGCAGTTTAGGGAAGATGTACACTGAAGCTTTCTTT.

This clonotype showed up just a few times. V gene TRBV12-3 or TRBV12-4 combines with J gene TRBJ2-1; the D gene is possibly TRBD2 (5 bases). Trimming shortened V by 6 bases and J by 7 bases, and 19 bases separated the two germline ends. CDR3 length: 15 residues. This CDR3 reads CASREISSSGNEQFF. The CDR3 nucleotides are TGTGCCAGCAGGGAGATCTCCTCGTCGGGGAATGAGCAGTTCTTC.

The J gene is TRBJ2-7, the V gene TRBV7-9, with 7 bases that match TRBD2. The CDR3 is 11 residues long. The V gene end was trimmed by 7 bases and the J gene end by 10 bases; junction bases not matched to a gene: 7. Germline V CDR1 and CDR2: SEHNR, FQNEAQ (reference sequence). The chain's CDR3 is CASMGGGQQYF. The CDR3 DNA sequence: TGTGCCAGCATGGGCGGGGGTCAACAGTACTTC.

The chain employs TRBV7-2 and TRBJ1-5; perhaps TRBD1 as D (6 bases). The V gene lost 5 bases and the J gene lost 5 bases, with 16 bases spanning the gap. CDR1 SGHTA and CDR2 FQGNSA come from the germline V gene. The CDR3 spans 15 residues. The CDR3 coding sequence is TGTGCCAGCAGCCCCGAGGGGGGTTTCTATCAGCCCCAGCATTTT. Its translation is CASSPEGGFYQPQHF.

This clonotype was observed a handful of times. J is TRBJ2-1 and V is TRBV3-1; 12 bases are a match to TRBD2. Losses at the gene ends were 5 bases for V and 7 bases for J; bases not matched to a gene: 12. Germline V lookup: CDR1 LGHDT, CDR2 YNNKEL (reference sequence). The CDR3 is 17 amino acids. CDR3 sequence reads: CASSATLAGGRANEQFF. Written as DNA, the CDR3 is TGTGCCAGCAGCGCAACACTAGCGGGGGGCAGAGCGAATGAGCAGTTCTTC.

V and J are TRBV12-3 or TRBV12-4 and TRBJ1-1; D unclear. The CDR3 loop spans 14 amino acids. Trimming took 2 bases from V and 3 from J, leaving 10 bases between them. CDR3: CASSLRVYDTEAFF. The CDR3 nucleotides read TGTGCCAGCAGTTTACGAGTATACGACACTGAAGCTTTCTTT.

The J gene is TRBJ1-5, the V gene TRBV3-1; D not resolved. The V gene's germline CDR1 is LGHDT and CDR2 YNNKEL (reference sequence). V lost 1 base, J lost 7 bases, and 14 bases lay in between. The CDR3 runs 15 residues. This chain's CDR3 is CASSQGAGSRQPQHF. The CDR3 DNA sequence: TGTGCCAGCAGCCAAGGGGCAGGTTCGAGACAGCCCCAGCATTTT.

The chain recombines TRBV25-1 with TRBJ2-3; perhaps TRBD2 as D (6 bases). Per germline, CDR1 MGHDK and CDR2 SYGVNS. Trimming shortened V by 4 bases and J by 5 bases, and 16 bases separated the two germline ends. The CDR3 is 15 residues long. CDR3 loop: CASSGGRDSRDTQYF. For the CDR3, the DNA is TGTGCCAGCAGTGGGGGCCGGGACTCTAGAGATACGCAGTATTTT.

This clonotype has just a few counts. The chain has TRBV6-5 and TRBJ2-4; D is possibly TRBD1 (7 bases). V was trimmed by 5 bases and J by 7 bases, leaving 18 bases between them. CDR3 length: 15 residues. Germline CDR1 is MNHEY and CDR2 is SVGAGI. The CDR3 DNA reads TGTGCCAGCAGTGAACGAGCAGGGGGGAGGAACATTCAGTACTTC. As protein: CASSERAGGRNIQYF.

The chain couples TRBV5-1 to TRBJ2-5; 11 bases align to TRBD2. This CDR3 spans 17 amino acids. Looked up from germline, CDR1 is SGHRS and CDR2 is YFSETQ. V shed 0 bases, J shed 5 bases, and the junction held 9 bases outside the gene matches. CDR3 sequence (DNA): TGCGCCAGCAGCTTGGCCCCCCTAGCGGGGGGCAGGGAGACCCAGTACTTC. As protein: CASSLAPLAGGRETQYF.

Concerning this clonotype: The junction shows a germline mismatch at one end, possibly a read error. The chain has TRBV7-9 and TRBJ2-5; D uncertain. Germline-derived CDR1 and CDR2 are SEHNR and FQNEAQ (reference sequence). The CDR3 extends over 13 amino acids. This chain's CDR3 is CAIRGRNQETLYF. CDR3 nucleotides: TGTGCGATCCGAGGACGGAACCAAGAGACCCTGTACTTC.

The chain is built from TRBV7-8 and TRBJ1-2, with 8 bases that match TRBD1. The germline V gene encodes CDR1 SGHVS and CDR2 FQNEAQ. V gave up 5 bases and J gave up 0 bases; unmatched junction bases: 5. The CDR3 consists of 15 residues. In DNA, the CDR3 is TGTGCCAGCAGCCCCCAGGGGGCCACTAACTATGGCTACACCTTC. This gives the protein CASSPQGATNYGYTF.

The chain carries TRBV20-1 and TRBJ2-7; 10 bases match TRBD1. The CDR3 covers 14 residues. The V and J ends lost 5 bases and 3 bases, in that order; junction bases with no gene match: 7. Germline lookup yields CDR1 DFQATT and CDR2 SNEGSKA (reference sequence). The CDR3 loop is CSALDRGLYYEQYF. CDR3 bases: TGCAGTGCTCTTGACAGGGGGCTATACTACGAGCAGTACTTC.

The chain links TRBV7-2 to TRBJ2-7; 12 nucleotides align to TRBD2. Germline V CDR1 and CDR2: SGHTA, FQGNSA. The trim removed 5 bases at V and 5 bases at J, leaving 7 bases unmatched. The CDR3 extends over 15 amino acids. CDR3 protein: CASSRRTSGINEQYF. The CDR3 region has the DNA TGTGCCAGCAGCCGACGGACTAGCGGGATCAACGAGCAGTACTTC.